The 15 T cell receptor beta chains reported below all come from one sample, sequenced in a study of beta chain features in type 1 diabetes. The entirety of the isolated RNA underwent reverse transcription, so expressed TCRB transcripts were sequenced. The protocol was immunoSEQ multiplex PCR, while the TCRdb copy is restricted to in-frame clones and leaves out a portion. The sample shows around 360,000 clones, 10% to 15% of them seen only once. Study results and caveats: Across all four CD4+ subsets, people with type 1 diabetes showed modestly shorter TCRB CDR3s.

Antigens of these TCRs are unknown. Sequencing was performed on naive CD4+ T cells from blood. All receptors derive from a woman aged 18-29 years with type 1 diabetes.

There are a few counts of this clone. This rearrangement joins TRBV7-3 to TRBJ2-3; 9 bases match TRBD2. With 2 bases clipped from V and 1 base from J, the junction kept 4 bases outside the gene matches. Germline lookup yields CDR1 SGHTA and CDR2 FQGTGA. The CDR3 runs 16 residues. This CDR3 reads CASSLSLAGGTDTQYF. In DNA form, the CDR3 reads TGTGCCAGCAGCTTATCTTTAGCGGGGGGCACAGATACGCAGTATTTT.

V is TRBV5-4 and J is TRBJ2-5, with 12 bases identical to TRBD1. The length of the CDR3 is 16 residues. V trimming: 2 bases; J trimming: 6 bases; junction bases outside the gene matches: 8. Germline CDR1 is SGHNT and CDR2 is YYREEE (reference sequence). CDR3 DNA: TGTGCCAGCAGCTTACCCGGGACAGGGGGCGCAAAGACCCAGTACTTC. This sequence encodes CASSLPGTGGAKTQYF.

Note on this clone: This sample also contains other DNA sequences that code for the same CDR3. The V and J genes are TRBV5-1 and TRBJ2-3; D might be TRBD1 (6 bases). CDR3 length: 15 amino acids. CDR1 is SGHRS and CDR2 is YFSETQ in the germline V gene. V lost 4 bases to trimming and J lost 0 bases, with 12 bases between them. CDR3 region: CASSPGQTSTDTQYF. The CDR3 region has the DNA TGCGCCAGCAGCCCCGGACAGACCAGCACAGATACGCAGTATTTT.

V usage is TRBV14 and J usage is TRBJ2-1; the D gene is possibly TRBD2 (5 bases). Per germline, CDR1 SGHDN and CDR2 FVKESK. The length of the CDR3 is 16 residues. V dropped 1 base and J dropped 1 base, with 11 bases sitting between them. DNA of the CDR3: TGTGCCAGCAGCCAAGTCGGCCGGGGTTCCTACAATGAGCAGTTCTTC. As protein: CASSQVGRGSYNEQFF. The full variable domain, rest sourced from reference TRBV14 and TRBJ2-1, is EAGVTQFPSHSVIEKGQTVTLRCDPISGHDNLYWYRRVMGKEIKFLLHFVKESKQDESGMPNNRFLAERTGGTYSTLKVQPAELEDSGVYFCASSQVGRGSYNEQFFGPGTRLTVL.

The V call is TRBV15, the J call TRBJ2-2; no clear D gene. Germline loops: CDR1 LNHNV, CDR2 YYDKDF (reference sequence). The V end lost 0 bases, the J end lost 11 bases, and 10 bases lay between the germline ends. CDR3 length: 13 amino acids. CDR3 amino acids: CATSRDLGGELFF. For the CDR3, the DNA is TGTGCCACCAGCAGAGATCTAGGCGGAGAGCTGTTTTTT.

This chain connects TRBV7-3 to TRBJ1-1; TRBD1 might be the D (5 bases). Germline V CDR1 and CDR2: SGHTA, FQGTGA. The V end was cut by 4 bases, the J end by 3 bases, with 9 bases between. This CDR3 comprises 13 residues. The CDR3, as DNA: TGTGCCAGCAGCTGGGGGGAGGACACTGAAGCTTTCTTT. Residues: CASSWGEDTEAFF. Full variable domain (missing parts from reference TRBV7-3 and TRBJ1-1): GAGVSQTPSNKVTEKGKYVELRCDPISGHTALYWYRQSLGQGPEFLIYFQGTGAADDSGLPNDRFFAVRPEGSVSTLKIQRTERGDSAVYLCASSWGEDTEAFFGQGTRLTVV.

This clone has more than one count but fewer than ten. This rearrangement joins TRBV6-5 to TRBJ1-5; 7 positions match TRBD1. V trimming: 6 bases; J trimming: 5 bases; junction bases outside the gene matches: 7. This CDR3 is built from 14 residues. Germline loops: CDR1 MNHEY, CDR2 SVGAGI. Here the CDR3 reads CASSNGQEYQPQHF. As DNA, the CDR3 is TGTGCCAGCAGCAACGGACAGGAGTATCAGCCCCAGCATTTT.

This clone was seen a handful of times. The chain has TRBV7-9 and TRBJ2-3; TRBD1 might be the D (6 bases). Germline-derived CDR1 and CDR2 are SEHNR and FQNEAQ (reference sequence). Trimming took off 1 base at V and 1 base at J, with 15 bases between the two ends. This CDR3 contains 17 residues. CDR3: CASSLGGLVDRTDTQYF. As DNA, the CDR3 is TGTGCCAGCAGCTTAGGGGGGCTTGTGGATCGCACAGATACGCAGTATTTT.

CDR3 sequence (DNA): TGTGCCAGCAGCCCCGGGACAGGGTTAACCTACGAGCAGTACTTC. Its protein is CASSPGTGLTYEQYF. This chain joins TRBV28 and TRBJ2-7; 9 bases line up with TRBD1. The CDR3 covers 15 residues. CDR1 and CDR2 from the germline V gene are MDHEN and SYDVKM. Trimming at V came to 6 bases and at J to 2 bases, leaving 8 bases not matched to a gene.

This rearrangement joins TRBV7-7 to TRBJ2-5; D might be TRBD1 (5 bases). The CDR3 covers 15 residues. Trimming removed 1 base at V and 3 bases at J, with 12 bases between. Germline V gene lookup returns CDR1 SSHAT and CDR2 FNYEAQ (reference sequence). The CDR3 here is CASSLVPGREETQYF. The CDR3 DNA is TGTGCCAGCAGCTTAGTCCCGGGCAGGGAAGAGACCCAGTACTTC.

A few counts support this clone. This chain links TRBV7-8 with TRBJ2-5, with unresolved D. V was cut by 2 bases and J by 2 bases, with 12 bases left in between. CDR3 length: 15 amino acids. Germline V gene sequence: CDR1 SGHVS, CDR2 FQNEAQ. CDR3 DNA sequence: TGTGCCAGCAGCTTAAGGTTTAGCAATCAAGAGACCCAGTACTTC. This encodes CASSLRFSNQETQYF. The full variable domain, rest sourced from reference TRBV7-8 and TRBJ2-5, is GAGVSQSPRYKVAKRGQDVALRCDPISGHVSLFWYQQALGQGPEFLTYFQNEAQLDKSGLPSDRFFAERPEGSVSTLKIQRTQQEDSAVYLCASSLRFSNQETQYFGPGTRLLVL.

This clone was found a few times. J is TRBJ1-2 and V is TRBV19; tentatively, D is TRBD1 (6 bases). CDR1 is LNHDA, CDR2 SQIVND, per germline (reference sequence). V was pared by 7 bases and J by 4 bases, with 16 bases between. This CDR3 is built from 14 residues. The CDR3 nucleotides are TGTGCCAGTATGAGGGACAACCAAGGCTATGGCTACACCTTC. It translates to CASMRDNQGYGYTF.

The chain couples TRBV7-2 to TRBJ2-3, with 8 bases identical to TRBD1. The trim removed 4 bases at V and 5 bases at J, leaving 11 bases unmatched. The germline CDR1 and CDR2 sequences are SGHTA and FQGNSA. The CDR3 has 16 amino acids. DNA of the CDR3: TGTGCCAGCAGCTCCTGGGGCAGGGGGCGGCGAGATACGCAGTATTTT. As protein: CASSSWGRGRRDTQYF. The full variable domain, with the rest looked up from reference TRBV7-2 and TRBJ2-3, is GAGVSQSPSNKVTEKGKDVELRCDPISGHTALYWYRQSLGQGLEFLIYFQGNSAPDKSGLPSDRFSAERTGGSVSTLTIQRTQQEDSAVYLCASSSWGRGRRDTQYFGPGTRLTVL.

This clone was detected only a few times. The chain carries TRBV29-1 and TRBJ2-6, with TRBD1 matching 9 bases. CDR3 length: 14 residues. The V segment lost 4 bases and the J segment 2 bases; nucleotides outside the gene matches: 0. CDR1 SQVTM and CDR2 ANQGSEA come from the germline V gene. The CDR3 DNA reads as TGCAGCGTTGGACAGGGGGCTGGGGCCAACGTCCTGACTTTC. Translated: CSVGQGAGANVLTF.

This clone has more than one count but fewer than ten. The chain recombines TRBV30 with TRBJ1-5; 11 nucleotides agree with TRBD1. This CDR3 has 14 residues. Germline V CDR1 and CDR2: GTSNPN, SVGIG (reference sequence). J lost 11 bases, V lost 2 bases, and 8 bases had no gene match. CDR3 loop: CAWSRGDRGFSQHF. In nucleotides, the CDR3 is TGTGCCTGGAGTCGGGGGGACAGGGGGTTCTCCCAGCATTTT.